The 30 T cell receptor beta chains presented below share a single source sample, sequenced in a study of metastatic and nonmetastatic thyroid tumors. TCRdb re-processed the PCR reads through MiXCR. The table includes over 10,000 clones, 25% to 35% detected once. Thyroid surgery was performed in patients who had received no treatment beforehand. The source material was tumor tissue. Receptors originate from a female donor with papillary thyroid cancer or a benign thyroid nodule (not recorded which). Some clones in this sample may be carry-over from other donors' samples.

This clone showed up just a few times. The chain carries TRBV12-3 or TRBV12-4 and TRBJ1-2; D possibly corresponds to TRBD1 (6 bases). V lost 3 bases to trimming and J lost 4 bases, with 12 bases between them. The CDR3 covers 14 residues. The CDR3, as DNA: TGTGCCAGCAGTTTGATTACAGGGACCTATGGCTACACCTTC. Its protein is CASSLITGTYGYTF.

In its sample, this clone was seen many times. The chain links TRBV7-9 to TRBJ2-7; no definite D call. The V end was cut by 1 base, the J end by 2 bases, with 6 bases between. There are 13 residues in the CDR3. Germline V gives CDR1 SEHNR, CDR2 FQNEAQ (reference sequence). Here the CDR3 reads CASSLGEPYEQYF. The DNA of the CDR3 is TGTGCCAGCAGCTTAGGCGAGCCCTACGAGCAGTACTTC.

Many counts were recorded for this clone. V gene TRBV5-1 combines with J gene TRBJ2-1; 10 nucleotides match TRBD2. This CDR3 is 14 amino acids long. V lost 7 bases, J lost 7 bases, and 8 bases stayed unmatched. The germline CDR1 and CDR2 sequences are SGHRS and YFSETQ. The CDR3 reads CASLRLAGDNEQFF. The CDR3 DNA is TGCGCCAGCTTAAGGCTAGCGGGAGATAATGAGCAGTTCTTC.

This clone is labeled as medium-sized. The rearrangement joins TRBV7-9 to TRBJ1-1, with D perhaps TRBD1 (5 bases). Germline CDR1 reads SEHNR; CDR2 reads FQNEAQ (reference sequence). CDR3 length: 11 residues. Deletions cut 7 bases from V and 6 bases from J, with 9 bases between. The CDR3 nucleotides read TGTGCCAGCAACCAGGGCTCTGAAGCTTTCTTT. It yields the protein CASNQGSEAFF. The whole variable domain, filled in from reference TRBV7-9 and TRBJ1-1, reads DTGVSQNPRHKITKRGQNVTFRCDPISEHNRLYWYRQTLGQGPEFLTYFQNEAQLEKSRLLSDRFSAERPKGSFSTLEIQRTEQGDSAMYLCASNQGSEAFFGQGTRLTVV.

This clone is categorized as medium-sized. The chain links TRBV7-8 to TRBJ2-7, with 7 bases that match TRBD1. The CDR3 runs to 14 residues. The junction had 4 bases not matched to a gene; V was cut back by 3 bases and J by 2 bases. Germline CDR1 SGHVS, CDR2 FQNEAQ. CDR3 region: CASSFTQGAYEQYF. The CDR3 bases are TGTGCCAGCAGCTTTACCCAGGGGGCCTACGAGCAGTACTTC.

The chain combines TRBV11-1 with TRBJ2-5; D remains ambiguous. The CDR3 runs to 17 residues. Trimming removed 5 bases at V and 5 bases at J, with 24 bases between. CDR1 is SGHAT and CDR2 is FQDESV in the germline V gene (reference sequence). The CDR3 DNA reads TGTGCCAGCAGCCCTGGGAATCGGGTGTGGTTGGTGGAGACCCAGTACTTC. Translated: CASSPGNRVWLVETQYF.

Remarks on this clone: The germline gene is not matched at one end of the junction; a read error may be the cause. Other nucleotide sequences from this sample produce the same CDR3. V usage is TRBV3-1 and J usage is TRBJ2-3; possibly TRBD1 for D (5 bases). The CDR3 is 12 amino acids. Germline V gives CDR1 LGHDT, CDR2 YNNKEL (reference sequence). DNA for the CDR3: TGTGCCAGTAGCCCCGGTGGGGCTCCGCAGTATTTT. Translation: CASSPGGAPQYF.

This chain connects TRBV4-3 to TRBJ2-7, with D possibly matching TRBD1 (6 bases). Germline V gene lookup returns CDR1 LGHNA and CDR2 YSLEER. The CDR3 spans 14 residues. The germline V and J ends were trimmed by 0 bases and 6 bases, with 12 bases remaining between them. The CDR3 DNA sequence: TGCGCCAGCAGCCAAGATAGGGACACCATCGAGCAGTACTTC. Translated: CASSQDRDTIEQYF.

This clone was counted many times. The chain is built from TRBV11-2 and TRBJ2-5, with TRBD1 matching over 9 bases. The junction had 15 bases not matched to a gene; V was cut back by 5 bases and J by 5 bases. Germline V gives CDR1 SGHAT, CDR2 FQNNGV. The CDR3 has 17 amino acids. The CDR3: CASSPPGQGVRRETQYF. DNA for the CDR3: TGTGCCAGCAGCCCTCCGGGACAGGGAGTGAGGAGGGAGACCCAGTACTTC.

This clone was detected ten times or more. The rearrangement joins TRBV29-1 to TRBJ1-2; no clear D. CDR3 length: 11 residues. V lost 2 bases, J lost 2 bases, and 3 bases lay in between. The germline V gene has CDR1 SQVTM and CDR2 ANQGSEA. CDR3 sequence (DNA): TGCAGCGTTGAAAGAAACTATGGCTACACCTTC. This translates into CSVERNYGYTF.

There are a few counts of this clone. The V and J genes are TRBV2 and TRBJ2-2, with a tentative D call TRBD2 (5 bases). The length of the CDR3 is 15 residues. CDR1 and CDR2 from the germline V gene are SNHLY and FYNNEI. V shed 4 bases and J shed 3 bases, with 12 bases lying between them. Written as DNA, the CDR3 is TGTGCCAGCAGTGGGTCTAGCACCTACACCGGGGAGCTGTTTTTT. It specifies CASSGSSTYTGELFF.

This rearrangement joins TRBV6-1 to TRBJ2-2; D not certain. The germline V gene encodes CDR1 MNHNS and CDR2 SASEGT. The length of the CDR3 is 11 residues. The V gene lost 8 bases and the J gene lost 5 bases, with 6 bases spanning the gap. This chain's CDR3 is CASGITGELFF. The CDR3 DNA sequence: TGTGCCAGCGGTATAACCGGGGAGCTGTTTTTT.

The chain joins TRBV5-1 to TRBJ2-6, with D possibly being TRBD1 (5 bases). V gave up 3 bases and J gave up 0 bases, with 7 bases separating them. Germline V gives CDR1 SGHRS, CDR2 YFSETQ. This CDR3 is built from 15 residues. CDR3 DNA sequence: TGCGCCAGCAGCTCCAGGGACTCTGGGGCCAACGTCCTGACTTTC. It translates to CASSSRDSGANVLTF.

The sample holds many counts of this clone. CDR3 loop: CASSVAAGDEKLFF. CDR3 DNA sequence: TGTGCCAGCAGCGTAGCTGCGGGAGATGAAAAACTGTTTTTT. V is TRBV9 and J is TRBJ1-4; D is uncertain. The germline V and J ends were trimmed by 0 bases and 6 bases, with 9 bases remaining between them. The CDR3 length is 14 residues. The germline V gene encodes CDR1 SGDLS and CDR2 YYNGEE.

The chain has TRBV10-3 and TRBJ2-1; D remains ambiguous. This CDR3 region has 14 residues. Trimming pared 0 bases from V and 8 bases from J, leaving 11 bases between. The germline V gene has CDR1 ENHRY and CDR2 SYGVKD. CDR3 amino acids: CAISESSARDEQFF. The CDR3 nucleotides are TGTGCCATCAGTGAGTCATCAGCCCGGGATGAGCAGTTCTTC.

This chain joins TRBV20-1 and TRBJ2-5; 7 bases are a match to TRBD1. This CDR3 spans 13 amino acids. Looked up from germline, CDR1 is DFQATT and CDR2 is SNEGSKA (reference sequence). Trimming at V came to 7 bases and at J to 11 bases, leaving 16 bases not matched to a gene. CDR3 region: CSVSRGMQEKQYF. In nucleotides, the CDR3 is TGCAGTGTGAGCAGGGGGATGCAAGAGAAACAGTACTTC.

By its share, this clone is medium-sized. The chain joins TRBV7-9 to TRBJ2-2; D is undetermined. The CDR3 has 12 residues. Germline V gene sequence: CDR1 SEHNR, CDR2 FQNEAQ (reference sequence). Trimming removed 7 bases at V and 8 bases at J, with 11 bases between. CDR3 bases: TGTGCCAGCACGAAGGCCAGGGGGGAGCTGTTTTTT. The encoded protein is CASTKARGELFF.

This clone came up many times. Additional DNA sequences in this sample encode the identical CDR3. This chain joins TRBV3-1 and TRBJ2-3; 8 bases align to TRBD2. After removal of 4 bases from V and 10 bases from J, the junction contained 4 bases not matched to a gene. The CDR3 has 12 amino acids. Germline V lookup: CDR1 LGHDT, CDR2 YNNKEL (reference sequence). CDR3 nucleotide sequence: TGTGCCAGCAGCCCCGGGGGGGCTCCGCAGTATTTT. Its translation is CASSPGGAPQYF.

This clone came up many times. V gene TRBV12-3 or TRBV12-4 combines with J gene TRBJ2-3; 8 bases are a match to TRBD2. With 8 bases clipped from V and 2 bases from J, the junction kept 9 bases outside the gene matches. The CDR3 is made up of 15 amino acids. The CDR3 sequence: CASSREGRATDTQYF. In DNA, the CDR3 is TGTGCCAGCTCCCGGGAGGGCAGGGCCACAGATACGCAGTATTTT.

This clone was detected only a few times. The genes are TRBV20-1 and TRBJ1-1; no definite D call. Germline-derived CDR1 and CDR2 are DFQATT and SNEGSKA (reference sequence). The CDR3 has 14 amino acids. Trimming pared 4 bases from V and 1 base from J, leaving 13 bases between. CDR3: CSAKTAGKNTEAFF. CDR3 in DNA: TGCAGTGCTAAGACCGCCGGGAAGAACACTGAAGCTTTCTTT.

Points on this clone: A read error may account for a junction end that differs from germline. CDR3 DNA sequence: TGCATTGCTGGTATTGTCGGGACAGGGGGCACAGATACGCAGTATTTT. It is translated as CIAGIVGTGGTDTQYF. The chain employs TRBV20-1 and TRBJ2-3, with TRBD1 identical over 10 bases. The germline V gene has CDR1 DFQATT and CDR2 SNEGSKA (reference sequence). The CDR3 is made up of 16 amino acids.

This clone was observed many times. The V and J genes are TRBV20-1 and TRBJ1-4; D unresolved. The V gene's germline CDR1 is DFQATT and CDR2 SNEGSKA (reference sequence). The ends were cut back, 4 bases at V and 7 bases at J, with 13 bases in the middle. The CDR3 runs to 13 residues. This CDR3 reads CSANDLGSEKLFF. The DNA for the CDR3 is TGCAGTGCTAACGACCTGGGTAGTGAAAAACTGTTTTTT.

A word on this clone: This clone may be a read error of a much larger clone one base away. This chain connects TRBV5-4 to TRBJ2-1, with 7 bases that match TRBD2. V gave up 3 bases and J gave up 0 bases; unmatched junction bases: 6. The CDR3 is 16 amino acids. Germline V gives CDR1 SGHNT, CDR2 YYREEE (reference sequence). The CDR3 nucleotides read TGTGCCAGCAGCTCTACTAGCGCGATCTCCTACAATGAGCAGTTCTTC. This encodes CASSSTSAISYNEQFF.

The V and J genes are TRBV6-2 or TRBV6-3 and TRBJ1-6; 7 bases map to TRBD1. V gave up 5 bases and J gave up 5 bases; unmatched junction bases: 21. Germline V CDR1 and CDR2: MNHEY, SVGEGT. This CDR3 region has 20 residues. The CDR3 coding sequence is TGTGCCAGCAGTCCTAAAGGAAGCAGACAGGGATCGGGGCATAATTCACCCCTCCACTTT. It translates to CASSPKGSRQGSGHNSPLHF.

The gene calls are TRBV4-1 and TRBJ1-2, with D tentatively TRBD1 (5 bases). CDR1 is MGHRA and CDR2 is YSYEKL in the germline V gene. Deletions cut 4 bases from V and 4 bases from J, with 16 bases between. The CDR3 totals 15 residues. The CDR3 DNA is TGCGCCAGCAGCCTGACGGGGGGGGATCCCTATGGCTACACCTTC. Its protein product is CASSLTGGDPYGYTF.

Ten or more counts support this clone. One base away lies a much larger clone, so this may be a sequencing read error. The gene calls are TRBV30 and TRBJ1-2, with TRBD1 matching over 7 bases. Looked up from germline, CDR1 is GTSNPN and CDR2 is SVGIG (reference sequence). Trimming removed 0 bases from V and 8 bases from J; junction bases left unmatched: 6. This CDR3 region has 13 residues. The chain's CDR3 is CAWSVGGGRGYTF. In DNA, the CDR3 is TGTGCCTGGAGTGTGGGAGGGGGCAGAGGCTACACCTTC.

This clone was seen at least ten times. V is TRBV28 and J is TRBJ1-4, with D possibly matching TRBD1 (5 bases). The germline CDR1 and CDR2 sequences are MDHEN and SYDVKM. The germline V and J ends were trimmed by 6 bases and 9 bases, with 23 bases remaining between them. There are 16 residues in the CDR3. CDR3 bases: TGTGCCAGCAGCACCGGGGTGGGACGGAGTCGAAAAAAACTGTTTTTT. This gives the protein CASSTGVGRSRKKLFF. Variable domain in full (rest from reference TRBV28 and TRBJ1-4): DVKVTQSSRYLVKRTGEKVFLECVQDMDHENMFWYRQDPGLGLRLIYFSYDVKMKEKGDIPEGYSVSREKKERFSLILESASTNQTSMYLCASSTGVGRSRKKLFFGSGTQLSVL.

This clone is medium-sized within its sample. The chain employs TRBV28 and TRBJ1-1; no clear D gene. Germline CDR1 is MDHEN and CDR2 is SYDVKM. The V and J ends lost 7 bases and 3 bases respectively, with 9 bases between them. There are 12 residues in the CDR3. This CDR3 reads CASTREDTEAFF. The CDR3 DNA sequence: TGTGCCAGCACCCGGGAGGACACTGAAGCTTTCTTT.

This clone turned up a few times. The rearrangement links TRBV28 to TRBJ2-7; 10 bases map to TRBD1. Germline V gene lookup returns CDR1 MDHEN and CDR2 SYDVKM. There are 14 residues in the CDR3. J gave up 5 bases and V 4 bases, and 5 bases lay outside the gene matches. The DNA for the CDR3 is TGTGCCAGCAGTTCCGGGACAGGGGACAACGAGCAGTACTTC. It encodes CASSSGTGDNEQYF.

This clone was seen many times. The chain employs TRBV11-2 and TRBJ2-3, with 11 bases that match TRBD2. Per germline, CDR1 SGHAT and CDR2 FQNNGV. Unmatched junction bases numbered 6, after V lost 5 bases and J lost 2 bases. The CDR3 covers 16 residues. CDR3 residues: CASSNRLAGLTDTQYF. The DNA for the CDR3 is TGTGCCAGCAGCAACCGACTAGCGGGACTCACAGATACGCAGTATTTT.